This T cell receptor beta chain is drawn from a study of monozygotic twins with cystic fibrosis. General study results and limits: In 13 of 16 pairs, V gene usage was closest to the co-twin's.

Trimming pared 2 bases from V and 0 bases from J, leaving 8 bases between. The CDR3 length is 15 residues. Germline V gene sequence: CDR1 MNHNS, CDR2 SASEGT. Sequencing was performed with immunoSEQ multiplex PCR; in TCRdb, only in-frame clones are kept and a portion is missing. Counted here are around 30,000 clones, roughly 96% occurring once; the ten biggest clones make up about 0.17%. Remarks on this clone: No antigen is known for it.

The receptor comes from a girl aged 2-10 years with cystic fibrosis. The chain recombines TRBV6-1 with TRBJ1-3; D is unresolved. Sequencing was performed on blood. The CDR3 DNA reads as TGTGCCAGCAGTGAACACGTATCCTCTGGAAACACCATATATTTT. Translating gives CASSEHVSSGNTIYF.